A selection of T cell receptor beta chains follows, all from one sample in a study of response to subunit inactivated influenza vaccine. TCRdb recomputed calls from the RT-PCR reads with MiXCR, one row per CDR3 protein. Of 630,000 or so distinct CDR3 sequences detected, 15% to 18% appear once; the ten largest clones hold approximately 10%. The sample in question was PBMCs from blood, obtained about 11 days after vaccination. Every receptor here comes from a man in his forties or fifties who received an inactivated influenza vaccine. CDR3s include the opening cysteine and the closing phenylalanine or tryptophan. D genes are given only for firm matches. Rows give clone size only sometimes, using once, few, many, or a class for an expanded clone.

clone size,D gene,J gene,V gene,CDR3 DNA,CDR3 protein
few,NA,TRBJ2-7,TRBV27,TGTGCCAGCGCCGCGAGCAAGGACAACTACGAGCAGTACTTC,CASAASKDNYEQYF
NA,NA,TRBJ1-2,TRBV7-9,TGTGCCAGTAGAAGCCAGGGGAGCGGCTACACCTTC,CASRSQGSGYTF
few,NA,TRBJ2-7,TRBV7-8,TGTGCCAGCAGCCAACTTCGGACGTACGAGCAGTACTTC,CASSQLRTYEQYF
NA,NA,TRBJ2-3,TRBV12-3/TRBV12-4,TGTGCCAGCAGCGCTCGACGATATTCCACAGATACGCAGTATTTT,CASSARRYSTDTQYF
NA,NA,TRBJ2-1,TRBV7-2,TGTGCCAGCAGCACCCTCCGGATAGCGGACAGCAATGAGCAGTTCTTC,CASSTLRIADSNEQFF
NA,NA,TRBJ1-1,TRBV6-1,TGTGCCAGCACAAGACGAGGGAGGAACACTGAAGCTTTCTTT,CASTRRGRNTEAFF
many,NA,TRBJ2-3,TRBV12-3/TRBV12-4,TGTGCCAGCAGTTTAGCGGGGGAAACAGATACGCAGTATTTT,CASSLAGETDTQYF
many,NA,TRBJ2-7,TRBV7-9,TGTGCCAGCAGCTTATTAACGGCTACCTCCGGGGAGCAGTACTTC,CASSLLTATSGEQYF
NA,NA,TRBJ1-2,TRBV20-1,TGCAGTGGATGGGGCAGCGGTAACTATGGCTACACCTTC,CSGWGSGNYGYTF
NA,TRBD1,TRBJ1-1,TRBV2,TGTGCCAGCAGTGCCGGGACAGGGGTTGAAGCTTTCTTT,CASSAGTGVEAFF
NA,TRBD1,TRBJ2-1,TRBV18,TGTGCCAGCTCAACAGACAGGGGGGGAATTGACAATGAGCAGTTCTTC,CASSTDRGGIDNEQFF
NA,TRBD2,TRBJ2-3,TRBV20-1,TGCAGTGCTAGAGATTACGCTAGCGGGAGCACAGATACGCAGTATTTT,CSARDYASGSTDTQYF
many,NA,TRBJ2-1,TRBV12-3/TRBV12-4,TGTGCCAGCAGTTTAGGAGGGGGCGGGATCAGGGTTAGTGAGCAGTTCTTC,CASSLGGGGIRVSEQFF
few,NA,TRBJ1-2,TRBV28,TGTGCCAGCAGCCATGGGACCGCCGTCGGGGGCGGCTACACCTTC,CASSHGTAVGGGYTF
NA,TRBD2,TRBJ2-7,TRBV4-1,TGCGCCAGCAGCCAAGAGGCTAGCGGGGTACCTAGCTCCTACGAGCAGTACTTC,CASSQEASGVPSSYEQYF
few,NA,TRBJ1-2,TRBV7-9,TGTGCCAGCAGCTTAATGGGGGAACCAACCTATGGCTACACCTTC,CASSLMGEPTYGYTF
NA,TRBD2,TRBJ2-1,TRBV3-1,TGTGCCAGCAGCCTATTTCCCCGACTAGCGGGGGGGCGTGAGCAGTTCTTC,CASSLFPRLAGGREQFF
many,TRBD2,TRBJ2-1,TRBV12-3/TRBV12-4,TGTGCCAGCAGTCCACCGGGGGGGGGCCGGAGCAATGAGCAGTTCTTC,CASSPPGGGRSNEQFF
NA,TRBD1,TRBJ2-1,TRBV24-1,TGTGCCACCAGTGACATAAACAGGGGGAATAATGAGCAGTTCTTC,CATSDINRGNNEQFF
many,TRBD2,TRBJ2-5,TRBV5-1,TGCGCCAGCAGCGTTAGCGGGAGCGACGAGACCCAGTACTTC,CASSVSGSDETQYF
NA,NA,TRBJ2-2,TRBV2,TGTGCCAGCAGTGTGACTGAGGGCGGGGAGCTGTTTTTT,CASSVTEGGELFF
NA,NA,TRBJ2-3,TRBV29-1,TGCAGCGCCAGGGTAGATACGCAGTATTTT,CSARVDTQYF
NA,NA,TRBJ2-1,TRBV25-1,TGTGCCAGCAGTGAAGGCGGGTTCTACAATGAGCAGTTCTTC,CASSEGGFYNEQFF
NA,TRBD2,TRBJ2-7,TRBV28,TGTGCCAGCAGTTTATTCCCCCTAGGTAGCGGGATCTCCTACGAGCAGTACTTC,CASSLFPLGSGISYEQYF
many,NA,TRBJ1-1,TRBV3-1,TGTGCCAGCAGCCAAGGAGGCACTGAAGCTTTCTTT,CASSQGGTEAFF
NA,NA,TRBJ2-3,TRBV6-2/TRBV6-3,TGTGCCAGCAGGGTCGGGGGCGGCACAGATACGCAGTATTTT,CASRVGGGTDTQYF
few,NA,TRBJ2-7,TRBV4-2,TGTGCCAGCAGCCAAGAATTAGTTTACGAGCAGTACTTC,CASSQELVYEQYF
once,NA,TRBJ2-3,TRBV28,TGTGCCAGCAGTATACGGCGATCTAGCTCAGATACGCAGTATTTT,CASSIRRSSSDTQYF
few,TRBD1,TRBJ2-7,TRBV29-1,TGCAGCGTTGACAGGGGGCCCCCTTACGAGCAGTACTTC,CSVDRGPPYEQYF
many,TRBD1,TRBJ2-7,TRBV12-3/TRBV12-4,TGTGCCAGCAGTTGGACAGGCGGGCACGAGCAGTACTTC,CASSWTGGHEQYF
few,NA,TRBJ2-2,TRBV29-1,TGCAGCGTTGAAGGAAGTAACACCGGGGAGCTGTTTTTT,CSVEGSNTGELFF
few,NA,TRBJ2-7,TRBV21-1,TGTGCCAGCAGCAAAGCTGGAAACGGGAGCCTTCCCTACGAGCAGTACTTC,CASSKAGNGSLPYEQYF
many,NA,TRBJ1-6,TRBV12-3/TRBV12-4,TGTGCCAGCAGTTTAGGGGGGGCTAATTCACCCCTCCACTTT,CASSLGGANSPLHF
NA,TRBD2,TRBJ2-5,TRBV10-3,TGTGCCATCAGTCCTAGCGGGGGGATTCAAGAGACCCAGTACTTC,CAISPSGGIQETQYF
few,NA,TRBJ1-1,TRBV5-1,TGCGCCAGCAGCGCCCACAACGGGGAGAACACTGAAGCTTTCTTT,CASSAHNGENTEAFF
few,TRBD1,TRBJ2-7,TRBV20-1,TGCAGTGCAGTTGACAGGGCGTCCCACTACGAGCAGTACTTC,CSAVDRASHYEQYF
NA,TRBD1,TRBJ2-1,TRBV27,TGTGCCAGCAGTTCTTACGACAGGGGGTCTAACAATGAGCAGTTCTTC,CASSSYDRGSNNEQFF
few,TRBD1,TRBJ1-6,TRBV7-2,TGTGCCAGCAGTTTTACCCCGGGACAGGGTAATTCACCCCTCCACTTT,CASSFTPGQGNSPLHF
NA,NA,TRBJ2-7,TRBV5-4,TGTGCCAGCAGCTTGGAAACAGGTATACACGAGCAGTACTTC,CASSLETGIHEQYF
few,NA,TRBJ2-3,TRBV28,TGTGCCAGCAGTTTAAGTAAAGGGAGAGATACGCAGTATTTT,CASSLSKGRDTQYF
few,TRBD1,TRBJ2-3,TRBV10-3,TGTGCCATCAGCACCGGGACAGAATTCACAGATACGCAGTATTTT,CAISTGTEFTDTQYF
NA,NA,TRBJ2-1,TRBV15,TGTGCCACCAGCATAAACAATGAGCAGTTCTTC,CATSINNEQFF
NA,TRBD1,TRBJ1-3,TRBV12-3/TRBV12-4,TGTGCCAGCAGACTGGGGAGACAGGGTTGGGGAAACACCATATATTTT,CASRLGRQGWGNTIYF
few,NA,TRBJ2-7,TRBV6-5,TGTGCCAGCAGTTTTCCCCGGGTCCCGAAGTTGTACGAGCAGTACTTC,CASSFPRVPKLYEQYF
many,TRBD2,TRBJ2-3,TRBV7-2,TGTGCCAGCAGCTGGACTAGCGGGAGCACAGATACGCAGTATTTT,CASSWTSGSTDTQYF
many,TRBD2,TRBJ2-1,TRBV5-1,TGCGCCAGCAGCTTGAATAGCGGGAGGGAGGACTACAATGAGCAGTTCTTC,CASSLNSGREDYNEQFF
NA,NA,TRBJ1-1,TRBV12-3/TRBV12-4,TGTGCCAGCAGTTTTGCGGGGGTCACTGAAGCTTTCTTT,CASSFAGVTEAFF
NA,NA,TRBJ2-4,TRBV5-6,TGTGCCAGCAGCTTCTACGGCAAGGACAACATTCAGTACTTC,CASSFYGKDNIQYF